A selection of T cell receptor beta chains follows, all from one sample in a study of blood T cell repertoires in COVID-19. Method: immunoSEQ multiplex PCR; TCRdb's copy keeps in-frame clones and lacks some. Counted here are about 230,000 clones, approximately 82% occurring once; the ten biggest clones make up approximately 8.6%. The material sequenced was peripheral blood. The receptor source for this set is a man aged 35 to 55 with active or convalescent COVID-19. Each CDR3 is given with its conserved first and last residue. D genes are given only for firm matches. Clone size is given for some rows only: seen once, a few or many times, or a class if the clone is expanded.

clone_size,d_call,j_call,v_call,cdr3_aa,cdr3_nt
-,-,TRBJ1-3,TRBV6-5,CASSSSTGTGNTIYF,TGTGCCAGCAGTTCTTCTACAGGGACTGGAAACACCATATATTTT
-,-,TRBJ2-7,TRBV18,CASSPGTKTYEQYF,TGTGCCAGCTCACCGGGCACAAAAACCTACGAGCAGTACTTC
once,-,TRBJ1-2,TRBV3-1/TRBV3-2,CASSQGATNFYGYTF,TGTGCCAGCAGCCAAGGGGCCACCAATTTTTATGGCTACACCTTC
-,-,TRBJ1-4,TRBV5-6,CASSSYSATNEKLFF,TGTGCCAGCAGCTCCTATTCTGCAACTAATGAAAAACTGTTTTTT
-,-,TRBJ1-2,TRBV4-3,CASSQDRDSNYGYTF,TGCGCCAGCAGCCAAGACAGGGATTCTAACTATGGCTACACCTTC
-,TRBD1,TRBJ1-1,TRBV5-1,CARRTGGWTEAFF,TGCGCCAGGCGGACAGGGGGATGGACTGAAGCTTTCTTT
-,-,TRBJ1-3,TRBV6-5,CASSSAGLSGNTIYF,TGTGCCAGCAGTTCCGCAGGGCTCTCTGGAAACACCATATATTTT
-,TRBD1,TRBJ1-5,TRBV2,CASTPGLQGVAQHF,TGTGCCAGCACGCCGGGGTTGCAGGGGGTGGCCCAGCATTTT
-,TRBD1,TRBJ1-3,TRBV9,CASSETGGSENTIYF,TGTGCCAGCAGCGAAACAGGGGGCTCTGAAAACACCATATATTTT
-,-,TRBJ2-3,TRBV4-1,CASSQPRVSGTDTQYF,TGCGCCAGCAGCCAACCCCGGGTTAGCGGCACAGATACGCAGTATTTT
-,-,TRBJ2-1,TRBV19,CAISSRRDNEQFF,TGTGCAATTAGTTCGAGGAGGGACAATGAGCAGTTCTTC
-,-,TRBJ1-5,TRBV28,CASSTSGQSSQHF,TGTGCCAGCAGTACCTCGGGACAATCGTCCCAGCATTTT
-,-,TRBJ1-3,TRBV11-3,CASSPETGLSGNTIYF,TGTGCCAGCAGCCCCGAGACAGGCCTCTCTGGAAACACCATATATTTT
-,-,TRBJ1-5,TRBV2,CASNGAGNGQPQHF,TGTGCCAGCAACGGTGCGGGGAATGGTCAGCCCCAGCATTTT
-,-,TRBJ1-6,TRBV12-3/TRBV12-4,CASSFEPRSPLHF,TGTGCCAGCAGTTTTGAACCTCGGTCACCCCTCCACTTT
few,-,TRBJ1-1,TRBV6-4,CASSRTMNTEAFF,TGTGCCAGCAGCAGGACAATGAACACTGAAGCTTTCTTT
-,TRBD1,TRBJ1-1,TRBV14,CASSLPSGTVGEAFF,TGTGCCAGCAGCCTCCCAAGTGGGACAGTGGGTGAAGCTTTCTTT
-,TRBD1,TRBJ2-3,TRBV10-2,CASTLLGTGGGTDTQYF,TGCGCCAGCACCTTGTTAGGGACAGGCGGTGGGACAGATACGCAGTATTTT
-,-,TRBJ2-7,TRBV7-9,CASSLASEETPYEQYF,TGTGCCAGCAGCTTAGCTTCTGAAGAGACACCCTACGAGCAGTACTTC
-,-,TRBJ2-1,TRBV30,CAWSVNSLGYNEQFF,TGTGCCTGGAGTGTAAACAGTCTTGGGTACAATGAGCAGTTCTTC
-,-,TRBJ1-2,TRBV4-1,CASSAQGTYGYTF,TGCGCCTCGAGCGCCCAGGGAACTTATGGCTACACCTTC
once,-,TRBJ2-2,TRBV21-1,CASRTGTAGAGELFF,TGTGCCAGCAGAACCGGGACCGCGGGGGCCGGGGAGCTGTTTTTT
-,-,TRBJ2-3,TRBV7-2,CASSLAGTSTDTQYF,TGTGCCAGCAGCTTAGCCGGGACTAGCACAGATACGCAGTATTTT
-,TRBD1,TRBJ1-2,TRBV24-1,CATSDEDRGYGYTF,TGTGCCACCAGTGATGAAGACAGGGGCTATGGCTACACCTTC
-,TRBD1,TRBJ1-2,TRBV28,CASSAWTGGGYTF,TGTGCCAGCAGCGCCTGGACAGGGGGCGGCTACACCTTC
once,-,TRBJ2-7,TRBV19,CASSQHRDSNYEQYF,TGTGCCAGTAGCCAACACCGGGACTCGAATTACGAGCAGTACTTC
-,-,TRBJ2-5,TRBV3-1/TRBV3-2,CASSQGRGGSDQYF,TGTGCCAGCAGCCAAGGGAGGGGTGGTAGTGACCAGTACTTC
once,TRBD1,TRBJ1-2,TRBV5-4,CASSVGQGMWYGYTF,TGTGCCAGCAGCGTCGGACAGGGGATGTGGTATGGCTACACCTTC
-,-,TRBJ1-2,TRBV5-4,CASSPRAVNYGYTF,TGTGCCAGCAGCCCGCGGGCGGTTAACTATGGCTACACCTTC
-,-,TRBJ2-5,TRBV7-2,CASSLLGGTGETQYF,TGTGCCAGCAGCTTACTCGGGGGAACGGGAGAGACCCAGTACTTC
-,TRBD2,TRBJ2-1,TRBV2,CASSRRTSGRNEQFF,TGTGCCAGCAGTCGCCGGACTAGCGGACGAAATGAGCAGTTCTTC
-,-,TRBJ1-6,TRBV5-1,CASSNLQGDNSPLHF,TGCGCCAGCAGCAACTTACAGGGAGATAATTCACCCCTCCACTTT
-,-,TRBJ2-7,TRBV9,CASSRQGNYEQYF,TGTGCCAGCAGCAGGCAGGGTAATTACGAGCAGTACTTC
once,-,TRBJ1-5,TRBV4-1,CASSRSLQGRSNQPQHF,TGCGCCAGCAGTCGCTCTCTACAGGGTAGGAGCAATCAGCCCCAGCATTTT
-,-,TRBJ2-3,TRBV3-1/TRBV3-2,CASSQDGAHTDTQYF,TGTGCCAGCAGCCAAGATGGGGCACACACAGATACGCAGTATTTT
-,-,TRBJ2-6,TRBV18,CASSQSEAGANVLTF,TGTGCCAGCTCACAGTCGGAGGCTGGGGCCAACGTCCTGACTTTC
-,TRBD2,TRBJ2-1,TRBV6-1,CASSEASGEGEQFF,TGTGCCAGCAGTGAAGCCAGTGGGGAGGGAGAGCAGTTCTTC
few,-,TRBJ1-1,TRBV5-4,CASSLNKNTEAFF,TGTGCCAGCAGCTTGAACAAGAACACTGAAGCTTTCTTT
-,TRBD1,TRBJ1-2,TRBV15,CATSSIPRGDYGYTF,TGTGCCACCAGCTCTATCCCCAGGGGGGACTATGGCTACACCTTC
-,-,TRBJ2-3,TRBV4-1,CASSQDGPATGVGDTQYF,TGCGCCAGCAGCCAAGACGGGCCGGCGACCGGGGTGGGGGATACGCAGTATTTT
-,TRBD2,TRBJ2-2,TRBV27,CASSTLAGGKVGGELFF,TGTGCCAGCAGCACTCTAGCGGGGGGAAAAGTGGGCGGGGAGCTGTTTTTT
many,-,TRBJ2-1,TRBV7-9,CASSLASGRAREQFF,TGTGCCAGCAGCTTAGCTAGCGGTCGAGCAAGGGAGCAGTTCTTC
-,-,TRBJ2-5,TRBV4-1,CASSQDRGQRYQETQYF,TGCGCCAGCAGCCAAGATCGGGGTCAGCGCTATCAAGAGACCCAGTACTTC